This T cell receptor beta chain was sequenced during a study of long-term antiretroviral therapy in people with HIV. Germline assignment: CDR1 MNHNS and CDR2 SASEGT. V was trimmed by 4 bases and J by 2 bases, leaving 14 bases between them. This CDR3 region has 16 residues. Post-ART PBMC samples numbered at least two per donor, and pre-ART ones at least one. The count of this clone is one. Its target is not known. The assay, immunoSEQ v3.0, was run at survey level. Assay: immunoSEQ multiplex PCR; the TCRdb copy retains only in-frame clones and omits some. The sample holds 42,000 or so clones, around 85% seen once. Study-level findings and limits: Relative to control repertoires, HIV repertoires exhibited narrower CDR3 length ranges. Regardless of time point, clones expanded before ART dominated the repertoire. Sampling of blood ran from the mid-2000s to the late 2010s, and older ART regimens were possibly in use.

The input for sequencing was unsorted PBMCs, taken 3.1 years after starting antiretroviral therapy. The chain joins TRBV6-1 to TRBJ2-2; D remains unclear. This sequence was found in a woman aged 45 to 65 with HIV. Here the CDR3 DNA reads TGTGCCAGCAGTGGAGCCCACTCGCTAAACACCGGGGAGCTGTTTTTT. This gives the protein CASSGAHSLNTGELFF.